The entry that follows covers one T cell receptor (beta chain) sequence. These data originate in a study of control samples from healthy donors and cancer patients. The CDR3 has 18 amino acids. After removal of 2 bases from V and 3 bases from J, the junction contained 13 bases not matched to a gene. The germline gives CDR1 MNHEY, CDR2 SVGEGT. Measured with immunoSEQ multiplex PCR; TCRdb has only the in-frame clones, and not every one. The sample lists about 28,000 clones; roughly nine tenths were seen once. J is TRBJ2-1 and V is TRBV6-2 or TRBV6-3, with 7 bases aligning to TRBD1. The sequence was collected from a man between 50 and 59 years old with lung cancer. Input material: PBMCs. This chain's CDR3 is CASSYPRNRGHLYNEQFF. CDR3 DNA: TGTGCCAGCAGTTACCCCAGAAACAGGGGCCATCTCTACAATGAGCAGTTCTTC.